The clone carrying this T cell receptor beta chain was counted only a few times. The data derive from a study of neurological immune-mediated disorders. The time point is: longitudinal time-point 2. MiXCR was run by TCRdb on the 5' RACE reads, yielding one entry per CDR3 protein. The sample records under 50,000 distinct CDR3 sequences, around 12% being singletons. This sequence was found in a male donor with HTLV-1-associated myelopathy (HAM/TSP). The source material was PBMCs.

The CDR3 coding sequence is TGCAGTGCTAGAGGGACAGCCCACCAAGAGACCCAGTACTTC. Residues: CSARGTAHQETQYF. V and J are TRBV20-1 and TRBJ2-5, with D possibly matching TRBD1 (6 bases). The CDR3 spans 14 residues. V was trimmed by 1 base and J by 0 bases, leaving 9 bases between them. Germline V gene sequence: CDR1 DFQATT, CDR2 SNEGSKA (reference sequence).